These T cell receptor beta chains were read from a single sample in a study of cytomegalovirus exposure and HLA in healthy donors. Profiled with immunoSEQ multiplex PCR; TCRdb holds only in-frame clones, not every one. The table shows approximately 150,000 clones, with about 85% occurring only once. Sequencing was carried out using PBMCs. The receptors derive from a young man in good health and CMV-seropositive. CDR3s include the opening cysteine and the closing phenylalanine or tryptophan. A D gene is named only where the DNA matches it firmly. Some rows have no size entry. The others give once, few or many, or a class for an expanded clone.

J | length | D | V | size | DNA | CDR3
TRBJ2-5 | 15 | - | TRBV4-3 | - | TGCGCCAGCAGCCAAGGGACAGACACACAAGAGACCCAGTACTTC | CASSQGTDTQETQYF
TRBJ2-1 | 13 | - | TRBV7-9 | - | TGTGCCAGCAGCTCCTTACCTAGGAGTCGGAGGCTCTTC | CASSSLPRSRRLF
TRBJ1-5 | 16 | - | TRBV18 | few | TGTGCCAGCTCACCAGGTGCTGGGGCCTCCAATCAGCCCCAGCATTTT | CASSPGAGASNQPQHF
TRBJ1-1 | 15 | - | TRBV6-5 | - | TGTGCCAGCAGTTACCGGGAGGGAACTAACACTGAAGCTTTCTTT | CASSYREGTNTEAFF
TRBJ1-1 | 14 | - | TRBV7-9 | - | TGTGCCAGCAGCTTAGGTTCCGGGAACACTGAAGCTTTCTTT | CASSLGSGNTEAFF
TRBJ2-7 | 13 | - | TRBV7-2 | - | TGTGCCAGCAGCGTATACGGGGGAGTCGAGCAGTACTTC | CASSVYGGVEQYF
TRBJ2-3 | 15 | - | TRBV11-2 | - | TGTGCCAGCAGCTTATGGTCTAGACCCACAGATACGCAGTATTTT | CASSLWSRPTDTQYF
TRBJ2-3 | 14 | TRBD2 | TRBV5-1 | - | TGCGCCAGCAGCCAGCGACCGGGGGGAGATACGCAGTATTTT | CASSQRPGGDTQYF
TRBJ2-2 | 16 | TRBD2 | TRBV5-4 | - | TGTGCCAGCAGCTTGGGGGCGGGAGCGGGCACCGGGGAGCTGTTTTTT | CASSLGAGAGTGELFF
TRBJ2-3 | 13 | - | TRBV5-1 | - | TGCGCCAGCAGCGGGCGCACAGGGGATACGCAGTATTTT | CASSGRTGDTQYF
TRBJ2-2 | 15 | - | TRBV6-6 | - | TGTGCCAGCAGTTACTCGACGGGTCGTACCGGGGAGCTGTTTTTT | CASSYSTGRTGELFF
TRBJ1-2 | 15 | - | TRBV5-4 | - | TGTGCCAGCAGCTCGAGGACAGAGGGAAACTATGGCTACACCTTC | CASSSRTEGNYGYTF
TRBJ1-2 | 15 | TRBD1 | TRBV5-1 | - | TGCGCCAGCAGCTTGGCTATTACAGGGGGCGCCGGCTACACCTTC | CASSLAITGGAGYTF
TRBJ1-5 | 20 | TRBD1 | TRBV12-5 | once | TGTGCTAGTGGTTGGGACCCTGGGACAGGGGGCGTTTTCTGGAATCAGCCCCAGCATTTT | CASGWDPGTGGVFWNQPQHF
TRBJ2-1 | 12 | - | TRBV29-1 | - | TGCAGCGTTGTGCTTATGGGGGGTGAGCAGTTCTTC | CSVVLMGGEQFF
TRBJ1-2 | 12 | - | TRBV19 | once | TGTGCCAGTAGGGGGACACGGTATGGCTACACCTTC | CASRGTRYGYTF
TRBJ2-5 | 13 | - | TRBV2 | - | TGTGCCAGCAGCGCCAGGGGTAGGGAGACCCAGTACTTC | CASSARGRETQYF
TRBJ1-5 | 13 | - | TRBV2 | few | TGTGCCAGCACCGACCGAGGGCATCAGCCCCAGCATTTT | CASTDRGHQPQHF
TRBJ2-7 | 16 | TRBD2 | TRBV10-3 | - | TGTGCCATCTCGACTAGCGGGAGGGCCAAGTTGGGCGAGCAGTACTTC | CAISTSGRAKLGEQYF
TRBJ2-3 | 15 | TRBD2 | TRBV13 | - | TGTGCCAGCAGCTTAGCGGTAGCGGGAGCAGATACGCAGTATTTT | CASSLAVAGADTQYF
TRBJ2-1 | 16 | TRBD2 | TRBV4-1 | - | TGCGCCAGCAGCCAAGGCTGGGGACTATCCCACAATGAGCAGTTCTTC | CASSQGWGLSHNEQFF
TRBJ1-3 | 13 | - | TRBV21-1 | - | TGTGCCAGCAGCAAATCCATCTCGGACACCATATATTTT | CASSKSISDTIYF
TRBJ1-5 | 14 | TRBD1 | TRBV6-1 | - | TGTGCCAGCAGTTCGACAGGGGCGGATCAGCCCCAGCATTTT | CASSSTGADQPQHF
TRBJ2-5 | 14 | TRBD2 | TRBV9 | few | TGTGCCAGCAGCGTTAGCGGGAGTGTGGAGACCCAGTACTTC | CASSVSGSVETQYF
TRBJ1-2 | 15 | - | TRBV7-9 | - | TGTGCCAGCAGCCCCGCGAACAGTCCATTCTATGGCTACACCTTC | CASSPANSPFYGYTF
TRBJ1-2 | 15 | - | TRBV7-2 | - | TGTGCCAGCAGCTTAGGGGGGACTGGGAACTATGGCTACACCTTC | CASSLGGTGNYGYTF
TRBJ1-2 | 16 | TRBD1 | TRBV27 | - | TGTGCCAGCAGACCCGGGACAGGGGGCTCTATCTATGGCTACACCTTC | CASRPGTGGSIYGYTF
TRBJ1-1 | 17 | - | TRBV10-1 | - | TGCGCCAGCAGTGAGTCGAAAATTCCTGGGATGGGGAGGGAAGCTTTCTTT | CASSESKIPGMGREAFF
TRBJ2-5 | 15 | TRBD1 | TRBV19 | - | TGTGCCAGTAGGGGACAGGGGTCGTCCCAAGAGACCCAGTACTTC | CASRGQGSSQETQYF
TRBJ1-1 | 14 | TRBD1 | TRBV19 | - | TGTGCCAGTAGTATAACAGGGGCTGACACTGAAGCTTTCTTT | CASSITGADTEAFF
TRBJ2-3 | 16 | TRBD2 | TRBV18 | - | TGTGCCAGCTCATCCTATGTAGCGGGAGGCACAGATACGCAGTATTTT | CASSSYVAGGTDTQYF
TRBJ2-6 | 16 | - | TRBV19 | - | TGTGCCAGTAGAGAGGGAAACAGGGCCGGGGCCAACGTCCTGACTTTC | CASREGNRAGANVLTF
TRBJ1-2 | 11 | - | TRBV4-2 | - | TGTGCCAGCAGCCGGGAGGCGAGCTACACCTTC | CASSREASYTF
TRBJ2-7 | 14 | - | TRBV5-4 | - | TGTGCCAGCAGCCTCAGAACAAACAGGGACGAGCAGTACTTC | CASSLRTNRDEQYF
TRBJ2-1 | 14 | TRBD1 | TRBV5-8 | - | TGTGCCACCGAGACAGGGAGCTCCTACAATGAGCAGTTCTTC | CATETGSSYNEQFF
TRBJ1-2 | 14 | TRBD1 | TRBV5-1 | few | TGCGCCAGCAGGTACCAAGCAGGGGGCGGTGGCTACACCTTC | CASRYQAGGGGYTF
TRBJ1-2 | 14 | - | TRBV25-1 | - | TGTGCCAGCAGAAGCCCGGGACATAACTATGGCTACACCTTC | CASRSPGHNYGYTF
TRBJ2-5 | 14 | - | TRBV7-8 | - | TGTGCCAGCAGCTTTTACAGGGCCGGGGAGACCCAGTACTTC | CASSFYRAGETQYF